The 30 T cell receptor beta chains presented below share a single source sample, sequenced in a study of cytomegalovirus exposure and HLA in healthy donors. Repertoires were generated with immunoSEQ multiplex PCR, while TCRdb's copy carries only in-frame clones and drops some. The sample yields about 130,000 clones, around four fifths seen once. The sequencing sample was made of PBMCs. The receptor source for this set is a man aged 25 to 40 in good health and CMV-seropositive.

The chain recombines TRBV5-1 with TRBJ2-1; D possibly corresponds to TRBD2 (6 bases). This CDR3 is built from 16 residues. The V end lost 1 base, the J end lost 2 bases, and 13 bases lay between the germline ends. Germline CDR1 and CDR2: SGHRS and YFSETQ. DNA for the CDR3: TGCGCCAGCAGCTTGCTGGGTGGGGGGACCTACAATGAGCAGTTCTTC. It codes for CASSLLGGGTYNEQFF.

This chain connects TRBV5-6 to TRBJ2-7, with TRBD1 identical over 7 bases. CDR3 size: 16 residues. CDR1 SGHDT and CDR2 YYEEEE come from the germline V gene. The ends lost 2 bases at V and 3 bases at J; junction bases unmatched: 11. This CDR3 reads CASSFRQGRVFYEQYF. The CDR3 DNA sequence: TGTGCCAGCAGCTTTAGACAGGGCCGGGTTTTCTACGAGCAGTACTTC.

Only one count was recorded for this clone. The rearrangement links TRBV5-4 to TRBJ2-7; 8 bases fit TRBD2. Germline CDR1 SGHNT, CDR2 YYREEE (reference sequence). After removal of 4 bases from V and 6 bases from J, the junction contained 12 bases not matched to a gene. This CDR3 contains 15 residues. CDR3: CASSTGGGGPLEQYF. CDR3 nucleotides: TGTGCCAGCAGCACCGGGGGCGGGGGGCCCCTCGAGCAGTACTTC.

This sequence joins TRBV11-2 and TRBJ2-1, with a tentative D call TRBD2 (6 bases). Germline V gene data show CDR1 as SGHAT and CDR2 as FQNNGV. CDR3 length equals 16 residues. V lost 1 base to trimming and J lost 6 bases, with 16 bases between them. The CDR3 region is CASSLGNGGVSNEQFF. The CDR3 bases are TGTGCCAGCAGCTTAGGCAATGGCGGGGTTAGCAATGAGCAGTTCTTC.

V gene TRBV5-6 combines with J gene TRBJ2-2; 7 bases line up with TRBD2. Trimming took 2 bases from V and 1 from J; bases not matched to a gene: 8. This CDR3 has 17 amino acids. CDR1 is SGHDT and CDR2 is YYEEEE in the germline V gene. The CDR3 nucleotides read TGTGCCAGCAGCTTTCTTACTAGCGCCGGGAACACCGGGGAGCTGTTTTTT. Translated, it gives CASSFLTSAGNTGELFF.

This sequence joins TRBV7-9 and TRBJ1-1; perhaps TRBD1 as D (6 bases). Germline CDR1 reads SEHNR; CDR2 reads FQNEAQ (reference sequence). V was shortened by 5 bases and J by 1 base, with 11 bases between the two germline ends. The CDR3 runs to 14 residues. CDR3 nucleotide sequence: TGTGCCAGCAGCCCAGGGGCGGGGAACACTGAAGCTTTCTTT. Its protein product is CASSPGAGNTEAFF.

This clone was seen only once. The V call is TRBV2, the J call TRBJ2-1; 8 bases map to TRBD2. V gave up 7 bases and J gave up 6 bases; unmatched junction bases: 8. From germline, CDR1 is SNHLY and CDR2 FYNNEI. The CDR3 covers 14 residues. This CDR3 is CASKRGSGGNEQFF. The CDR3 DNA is TGTGCCAGCAAGAGGGGAAGCGGGGGCAATGAGCAGTTCTTC.

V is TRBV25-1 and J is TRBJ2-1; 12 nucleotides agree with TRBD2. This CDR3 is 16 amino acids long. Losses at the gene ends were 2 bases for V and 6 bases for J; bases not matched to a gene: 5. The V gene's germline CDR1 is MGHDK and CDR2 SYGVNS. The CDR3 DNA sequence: TGTGCCAGCAGTGAACTGACTAGCGGGAGCCGCAATGAGCAGTTCTTC. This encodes CASSELTSGSRNEQFF.

CDR3 residues: CAWTPGQGPTDTQYF. CDR3 sequence (DNA): TGTGCCTGGACCCCAGGACAGGGGCCCACAGATACGCAGTATTTT. The V and J genes are TRBV30 and TRBJ2-3, with TRBD1 matching over 9 bases. The germline V gene encodes CDR1 GTSNPN and CDR2 SVGIG (reference sequence). Trimming took 4 bases from V and 2 from J; bases not matched to a gene: 7. This CDR3 region has 15 residues.

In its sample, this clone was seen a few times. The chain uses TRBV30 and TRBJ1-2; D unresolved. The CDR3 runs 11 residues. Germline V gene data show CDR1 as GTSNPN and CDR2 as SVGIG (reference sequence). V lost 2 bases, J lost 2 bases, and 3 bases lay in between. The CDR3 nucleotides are TGTGCCTGGAGTCCGAACTATGGCTACACCTTC. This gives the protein CAWSPNYGYTF. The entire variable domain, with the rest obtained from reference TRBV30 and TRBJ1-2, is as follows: SQTIHQWPATLVQPVGSPLSLECTVEGTSNPNLYWYRQAAGRGLQLLFYSVGIGQISSEVPQNLSASRPQDRQFILSSKKLLLSDSGFYLCAWSPNYGYTFGSGTRLTVV.

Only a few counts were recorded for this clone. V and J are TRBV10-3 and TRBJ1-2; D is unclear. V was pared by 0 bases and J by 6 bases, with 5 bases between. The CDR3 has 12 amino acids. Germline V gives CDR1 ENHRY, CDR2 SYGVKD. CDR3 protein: CAISESRNGYTF. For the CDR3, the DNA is TGTGCCATCAGTGAGTCGAGAAATGGCTACACCTTC.

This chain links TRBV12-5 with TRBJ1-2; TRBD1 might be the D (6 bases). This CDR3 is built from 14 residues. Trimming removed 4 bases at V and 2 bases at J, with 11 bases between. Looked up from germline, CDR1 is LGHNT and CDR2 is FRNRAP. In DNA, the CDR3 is TGTGCTAGTGGTTATCTGGGGGCGAACTATGGCTACACCTTC. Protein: CASGYLGANYGYTF.

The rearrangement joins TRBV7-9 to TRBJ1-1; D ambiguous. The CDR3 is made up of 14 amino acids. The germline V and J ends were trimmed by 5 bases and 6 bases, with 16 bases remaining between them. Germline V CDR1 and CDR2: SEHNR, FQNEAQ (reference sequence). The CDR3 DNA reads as TGTGCCAGCAGCGGCGGGGATTATAGTGCTGAAGCTTTCTTT. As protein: CASSGGDYSAEAFF.

As DNA, the CDR3 is TGCGCCAGCAGCCTGGACAGCATGAACTATGGCTACACCTTC. This sequence encodes CASSLDSMNYGYTF. This rearrangement joins TRBV5-1 to TRBJ1-2, with a weak D call TRBD1 (6 bases). V gave up 4 bases and J gave up 2 bases, with 12 bases separating them. The CDR3 has 14 amino acids. Germline V CDR1 and CDR2: SGHRS, YFSETQ.

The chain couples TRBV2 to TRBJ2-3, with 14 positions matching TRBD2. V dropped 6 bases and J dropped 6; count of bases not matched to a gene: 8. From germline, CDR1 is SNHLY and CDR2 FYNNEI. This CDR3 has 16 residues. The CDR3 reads CASRRGTSGRADTQYF. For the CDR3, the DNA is TGTGCCAGCAGGCGCGGGACTAGCGGGAGAGCGGATACGCAGTATTTT.

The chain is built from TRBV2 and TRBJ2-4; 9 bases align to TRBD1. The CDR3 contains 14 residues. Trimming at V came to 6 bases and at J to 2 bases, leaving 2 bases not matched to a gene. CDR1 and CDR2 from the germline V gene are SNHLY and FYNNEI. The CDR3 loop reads CASRDRGTKNIQYF. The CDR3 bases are TGTGCCAGCAGGGACAGGGGAACCAAAAACATTCAGTACTTC.

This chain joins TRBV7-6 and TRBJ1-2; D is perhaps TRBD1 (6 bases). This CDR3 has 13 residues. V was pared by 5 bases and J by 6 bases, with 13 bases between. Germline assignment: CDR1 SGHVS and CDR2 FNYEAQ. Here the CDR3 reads CASSPTGLDGYTF. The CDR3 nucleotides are TGTGCCAGCAGCCCAACAGGGTTGGATGGCTACACCTTC.

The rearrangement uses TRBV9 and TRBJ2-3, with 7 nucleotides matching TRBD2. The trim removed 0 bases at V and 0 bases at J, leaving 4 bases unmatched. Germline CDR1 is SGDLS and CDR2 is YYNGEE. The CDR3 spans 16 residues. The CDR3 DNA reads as TGTGCCAGCAGCGTAGTGGCGCGGGGGAGCACAGATACGCAGTATTTT. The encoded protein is CASSVVARGSTDTQYF.

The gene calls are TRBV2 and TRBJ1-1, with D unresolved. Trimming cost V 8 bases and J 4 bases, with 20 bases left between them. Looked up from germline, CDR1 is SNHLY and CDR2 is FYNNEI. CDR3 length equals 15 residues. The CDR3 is CASREGWPGFTEAFF. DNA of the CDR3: TGTGCCAGCCGGGAGGGTTGGCCGGGGTTCACTGAAGCTTTCTTT.

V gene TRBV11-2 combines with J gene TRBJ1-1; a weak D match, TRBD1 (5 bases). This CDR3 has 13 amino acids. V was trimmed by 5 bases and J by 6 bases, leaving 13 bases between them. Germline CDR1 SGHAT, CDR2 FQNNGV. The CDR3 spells CASSHPGGAEAFF. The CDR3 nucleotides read TGTGCCAGCAGCCACCCGGGGGGGGCTGAAGCTTTCTTT. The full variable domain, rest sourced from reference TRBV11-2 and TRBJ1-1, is EAGVAQSPRYKIIEKRQSVAFWCNPISGHATLYWYQQILGQGPKLLIQFQNNGVVDDSQLPKDRFSAERLKGVDSTLKIQPAKLEDSAVYLCASSHPGGAEAFFGQGTRLTVV.

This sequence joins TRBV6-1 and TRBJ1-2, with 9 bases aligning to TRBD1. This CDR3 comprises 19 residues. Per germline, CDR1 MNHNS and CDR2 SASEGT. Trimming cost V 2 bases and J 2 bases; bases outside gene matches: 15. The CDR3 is CASSELLGGQGLSNYGYTF. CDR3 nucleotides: TGTGCCAGCAGTGAATTGTTAGGAGGACAGGGGCTTTCGAACTATGGCTACACCTTC.

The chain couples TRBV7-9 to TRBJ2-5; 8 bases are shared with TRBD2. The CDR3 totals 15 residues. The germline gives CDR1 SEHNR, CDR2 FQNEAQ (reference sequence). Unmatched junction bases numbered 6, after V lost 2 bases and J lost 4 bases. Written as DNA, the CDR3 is TGTGCCAGCAGCTTAAGCGGGGGCGCGATAGAGACCCAGTACTTC. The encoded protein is CASSLSGGAIETQYF.

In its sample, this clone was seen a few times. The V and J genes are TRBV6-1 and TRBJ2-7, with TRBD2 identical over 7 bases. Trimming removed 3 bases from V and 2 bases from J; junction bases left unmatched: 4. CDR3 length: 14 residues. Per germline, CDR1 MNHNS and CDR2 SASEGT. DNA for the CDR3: TGTGCCAGCAGTGAGGCTAGCGGACCCTACGAGCAGTACTTC. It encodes CASSEASGPYEQYF.

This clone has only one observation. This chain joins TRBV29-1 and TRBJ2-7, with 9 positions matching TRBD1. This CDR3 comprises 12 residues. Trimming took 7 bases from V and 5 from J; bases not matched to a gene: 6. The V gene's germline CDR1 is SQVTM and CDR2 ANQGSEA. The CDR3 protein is CSAGTGSHEQYF. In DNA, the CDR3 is TGCAGCGCGGGGACAGGGAGCCACGAGCAGTACTTC.

CDR3 sequence: CASSPSLAGGELFF. As DNA, the CDR3 is TGCGCCAGCAGCCCCTCACTAGCGGGGGGGGAGCTGTTTTTT. The chain joins TRBV5-1 to TRBJ2-2; 10 nucleotides agree with TRBD2. V lost 4 bases and J lost 8; bases outside the gene matches: 5. The germline CDR1 and CDR2 sequences are SGHRS and YFSETQ. This CDR3 contains 14 residues.

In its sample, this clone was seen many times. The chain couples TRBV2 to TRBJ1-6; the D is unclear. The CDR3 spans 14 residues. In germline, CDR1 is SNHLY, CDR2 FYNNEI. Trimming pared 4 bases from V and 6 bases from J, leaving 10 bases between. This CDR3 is CASSAGETNSPLHF. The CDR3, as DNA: TGTGCCAGCAGTGCTGGGGAGACTAATTCACCCCTCCACTTT.

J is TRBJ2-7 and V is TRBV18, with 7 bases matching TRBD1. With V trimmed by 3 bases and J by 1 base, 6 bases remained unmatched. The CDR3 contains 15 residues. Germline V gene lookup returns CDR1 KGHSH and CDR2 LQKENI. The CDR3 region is CASSPGTDFSYEQYF. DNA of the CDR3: TGTGCCAGCTCACCCGGGACAGACTTTTCCTACGAGCAGTACTTC.

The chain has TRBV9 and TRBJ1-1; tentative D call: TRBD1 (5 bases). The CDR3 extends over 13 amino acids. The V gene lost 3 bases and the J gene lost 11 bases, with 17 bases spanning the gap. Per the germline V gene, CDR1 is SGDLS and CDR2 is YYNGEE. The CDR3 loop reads CASSARGGVEAFF. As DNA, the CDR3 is TGTGCCAGCAGCGCCCGAGGAGGGGTTGAGGCTTTCTTT.

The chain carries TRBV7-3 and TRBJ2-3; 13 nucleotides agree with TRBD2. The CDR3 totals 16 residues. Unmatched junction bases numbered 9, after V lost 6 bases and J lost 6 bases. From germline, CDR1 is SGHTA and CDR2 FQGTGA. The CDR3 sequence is CASSSSLAGGRDTQYF. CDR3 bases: TGTGCCAGCAGTTCCTCACTAGCGGGGGGGCGGGATACGCAGTATTTT.

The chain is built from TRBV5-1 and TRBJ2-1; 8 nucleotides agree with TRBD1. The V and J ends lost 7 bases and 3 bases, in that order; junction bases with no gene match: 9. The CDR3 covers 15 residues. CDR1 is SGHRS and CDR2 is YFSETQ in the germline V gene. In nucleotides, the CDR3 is TGCGCCAGCGGGTCCACGACAGGGGTCTACAATGAGCAGTTCTTC. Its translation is CASGSTTGVYNEQFF.